This is a list of T cell receptor beta chains from one sample in a study of blood T cell repertoires in COVID-19. Produced via immunoSEQ multiplex PCR; TCRdb's table is partial and in-frame only. The sample has about 250,000 clones; roughly 85% are singletons. Sequences were obtained from PBMCs or T cells enriched from blood (not recorded which). These receptors were collected from a middle-aged woman who had been exposed to COVID-19. CDR3s include the opening cysteine and the closing phenylalanine or tryptophan. The order of the fields is J gene, V gene, clone size, D gene, CDR3 DNA, CDR3 protein. The D gene is left open where the match is weak. Clone size appears in some rows only: once, few, many, or a class for an expanded clone.

TRBJ1-4 TRBV6-5 NA TRBD1 TGTGCCAGCACTCCGAGACAGGGTGAAAAACTGTTTTTT CASTPRQGEKLFF
TRBJ1-6 TRBV6-2/TRBV6-3 once NA TGTGCCAGCAGCCTAAACCGACAGGTCTGGTCACCCCTCCACTTT CASSLNRQVWSPLHF
TRBJ2-2 TRBV11-1 few TRBD2 TGTGCCAGCAGCCCCAGCGGGGGGGCCACCGGGGAGCTGTTTTTT CASSPSGGATGELFF
TRBJ2-3 TRBV5-1 NA NA TGCGCCAGCCTTCTGGATGGGCTTGGCACAGATACGCAGTATTTT CASLLDGLGTDTQYF
TRBJ2-1 TRBV14 NA TRBD1 TGTGCCAGCAGCCAAGAATCAGGGGGCATTAGATCAGGAAAGCAGTTCTTC CASSQESGGIRSGKQFF
TRBJ1-5 TRBV6-5 NA TRBD1 TGTGCCAGCAGTCGACAGGGAGGTCAGCCCCAGCATTTT CASSRQGGQPQHF
TRBJ1-2 TRBV4-2 NA NA TGTGCCAGCAGCCAAGAACAGGGACCCCCCCGAGGCTACACCTTC CASSQEQGPPRGYTF
TRBJ1-2 TRBV2 NA NA TGTGCCAGCAGTGATGACTATATCCATGGCTACACCTTC CASSDDYIHGYTF
TRBJ1-1 TRBV7-3 once TRBD1 TGTGCCAGCAGCTTTGACAGGGTGGTGAACACTGAAGCTTTCTTT CASSFDRVVNTEAFF
TRBJ2-3 TRBV30 NA TRBD2 TGTGCCTGGACCGGGGGAGGGGCAGGCGCCGATACGCAGTATTTT CAWTGGGAGADTQYF
TRBJ1-6 TRBV7-9 NA NA TGTGCCAGCAGCGAAGGCCAGGGGCCCCCCTATAATTCACCCCTCCACTTT CASSEGQGPPYNSPLHF
TRBJ2-5 TRBV28 NA TRBD2 TGTGCCAGCAGAACCGCGGGGGGGGAAGCGGAGACCCAGTACTTC CASRTAGGEAETQYF
TRBJ2-3 TRBV5-1 NA TRBD1 TGCGCCAGCAGCTTGGGGGGGACAGGGGTAGATACGCAGTATTTT CASSLGGTGVDTQYF
TRBJ1-6 TRBV5-1 NA TRBD1 TGCGCCAGCAGAAGTGGTCTAGGACAGGAGAATTCACCCCTCCACTTT CASRSGLGQENSPLHF
TRBJ2-7 TRBV10-3 NA NA TGTGCCATTCGGGGGGCTAACACCTACGAGCAGTACTTC CAIRGANTYEQYF
TRBJ2-7 TRBV11-1 NA NA TGTGCCAGCAGCTTGGAGGGGCACGAGCAGTACTTC CASSLEGHEQYF
TRBJ1-5 TRBV30 NA NA TGTGCCTGGAGTTGGTCCTCTGAGGAGCCCCAGCATTTT CAWSWSSEEPQHF
TRBJ1-5 TRBV19 few NA TGTGCCAGTAGTCCAGGCGTGAATCAGCCCCAGCATTTT CASSPGVNQPQHF
TRBJ2-4 TRBV28 NA NA TGTGCCAGCAGTTTAGTGGTCGGAGCGGAAAACATTCAGTACTTC CASSLVVGAENIQYF
TRBJ1-5 TRBV7-2 few TRBD1 TGTGCCAGCAGCTCAGCGACAGGGGCCGGCAATCAGCCCCAGCATTTT CASSSATGAGNQPQHF
TRBJ2-3 TRBV5-5 NA TRBD2 TGTGCCAGCAGCCAGAATGGACTAGATGGAGATACGCAGTATTTT CASSQNGLDGDTQYF
TRBJ2-6 TRBV21-1 NA NA TGTGCCAGCAGCAAAGTCGCGGGAGGGGACGGGGGGGCCAACGTCCTGACTTTC CASSKVAGGDGGANVLTF
TRBJ1-1 TRBV9 NA NA TGTGCCAGCAGCGTAGGTGGAGGTTCCGAAGCTTTCTTT CASSVGGGSEAFF
TRBJ2-2 TRBV5-1 NA NA TGCGCCAGCAGCCAGGGAAACGGCGCGAACACCGGGGAGCTGTTTTTT CASSQGNGANTGELFF
TRBJ2-1 TRBV3-1/TRBV3-2 NA TRBD2 TGTGCCAGCAGCCAAGGGACGGGAGGTGAGCAGTTCTTC CASSQGTGGEQFF
TRBJ1-2 TRBV19 NA TRBD1 TGTGCCAGTAGTGAGGACAGGTCCGGCTACACCTTC CASSEDRSGYTF
TRBJ1-1 TRBV18 NA NA TGTGCCAGCTCACCACCGGCGGGGGGCCGGCACACTGAAGCTTTCTTT CASSPPAGGRHTEAFF
TRBJ2-1 TRBV27 NA NA TGTGCCAGCAGTCAGGCCGACAATGAGCAGTTCTTC CASSQADNEQFF
TRBJ2-7 TRBV7-8 NA NA TGTGCCAGCAGCTTGCGGGGGCGCTCCTACGAGCAGTACTTC CASSLRGRSYEQYF
TRBJ2-5 TRBV7-9 NA NA TGTGCCAGCAGCCTCGGGACTCCGACCCAGTACTTC CASSLGTPTQYF
TRBJ2-3 TRBV7-9 NA TRBD2 TGTGCCAGCAGCCTCTATGGACTAGCGGGGGGCGGCACAGATACGCAGTATTTT CASSLYGLAGGGTDTQYF
TRBJ1-6 TRBV30 NA TRBD1 TGTGCCTGGAGTGTAGTGTGGGACAGCCTTAATTCACCCCTCCACTTT CAWSVVWDSLNSPLHF
TRBJ1-1 TRBV18 NA TRBD1 TGTGCCAGCTCCCCACTAGGACAGGGGGCCTTCACTGAAGCTTTCTTT CASSPLGQGAFTEAFF
TRBJ1-1 TRBV5-1 once NA TGCGCCAGCAGCTTGATTCCAGGGGTGAACACTGAAGCTTTCTTT CASSLIPGVNTEAFF
TRBJ2-7 TRBV7-8 many NA TGTGCCAGCAGCACGGCGGGGGCGCGAGAGCAGTACTTC CASSTAGAREQYF
TRBJ1-1 TRBV5-6 NA NA TGTGCCAGCAGCTCCCTTCTTATTGGCAGGACGGGGGTGAACACTGAAGCTTTCTTT CASSSLLIGRTGVNTEAFF
TRBJ2-1 TRBV18 NA TRBD1 TGTGCCAGCTCACCTGGACAGGGGGCATACAATGAGCAGTTCTTC CASSPGQGAYNEQFF
TRBJ2-1 TRBV18 NA NA TGTGCCAGCTCGCTCTCCTTCAAGGGGGACAATGAGCAGTTCTTC CASSLSFKGDNEQFF
TRBJ1-1 TRBV30 NA NA TGTGCCTGGAGATCTCCAGGAACAGGGAGTTACTGGGCTTTCTTT CAWRSPGTGSYWAFF
TRBJ2-1 TRBV7-6 few NA TGTGCCAGCAGCCTAGGTATTGCCGGCTACAATGAGCAGTTCTTC CASSLGIAGYNEQFF
TRBJ2-5 TRBV3-1/TRBV3-2 NA TRBD2 TGTGCCAGCAGCCTCCGGACTAGCGGGGGGCGGGAGACCCAGTACTTC CASSLRTSGGRETQYF
TRBJ2-7 TRBV28 NA NA TGTGCCAGCAGAACACAGGGCCGACTCTACGAGCAGTACTTC CASRTQGRLYEQYF
TRBJ1-2 TRBV5-5 few TRBD1 TGTGCCAGCAGCTTGGTCGAGGGGGCCGGGTCATATGGCTACACCTTC CASSLVEGAGSYGYTF
TRBJ2-5 TRBV5-1 NA TRBD1 TGCGCCAGCAGCCTGGGACAGACAGGGGAGACCCAGTACTTC CASSLGQTGETQYF
TRBJ1-3 TRBV29-1 NA NA TGCAGCGCCCACAGCTACTCTGGAAACACCATATATTTT CSAHSYSGNTIYF
TRBJ2-1 TRBV12-3/TRBV12-4 once NA TGTGCCAGCAAGGTAGCTACCTACAATGAGCAGTTCTTC CASKVATYNEQFF
TRBJ2-5 TRBV4-2 NA TRBD2 TGTGCCAGCAGCCCGGGACTAGCGGGGGGACAAGAGACCCAGTACTTC CASSPGLAGGQETQYF
TRBJ2-5 TRBV9 NA NA TGTGCCAGCAGCGTAGGAGGGATCCAAGAGACCCAGTACTTC CASSVGGIQETQYF
TRBJ1-1 TRBV25-1 NA NA TGTGCCAGCAGTGAATATAAGGAAGGGGCTGGGACTGAAGCTTTCTTT CASSEYKEGAGTEAFF
TRBJ1-1 TRBV6-5 NA NA TGTGCCAGCAGTTATAATAGAGGTGAAGCTTTCTTT CASSYNRGEAFF
TRBJ1-2 TRBV10-3 NA TRBD1 TGTGCCATCAGTGGGTTGACAGGGAATGGCTACACCTTC CAISGLTGNGYTF
TRBJ1-3 TRBV12-3/TRBV12-4 NA NA TGTGCCAGCAGCTTTGGCCCTGGAAACACCATATATTTT CASSFGPGNTIYF
TRBJ2-4 TRBV4-3 NA TRBD2 TGCGCCAGCAGCCAGTTAAGAGCGGGGGCTTCCGGGGGGAACATTCAGTACTTC CASSQLRAGASGGNIQYF
TRBJ1-5 TRBV5-1 once TRBD1 TGCGCCAGCAGCTTTGGGGACAGTTTACATCAGCCCCAGCATTTT CASSFGDSLHQPQHF
TRBJ2-5 TRBV15 NA TRBD1 TGTGCCACCAGCAGCCTACCATGGGACAGACAAGAGACCCAGTACTTC CATSSLPWDRQETQYF